This T cell receptor (beta chain) emerged from a study of PD-L1 blockade in urothelial cancer. This table comes from immunoSEQ multiplex PCR, and its TCRdb copy is limited to in-frame clones, with some not included. The repertoire includes under 90,000 clones, approximately 91% of them detected once, and over 9% sits in the top ten. There are 15 residues in the CDR3. The V end lost 0 bases, the J end lost 8 bases, and 14 bases lay between the germline ends. Germline V lookup: CDR1 LGHNA, CDR2 YSLEER. This chain joins TRBV4-3 and TRBJ2-1, with D possibly being TRBD2 (6 bases). The sequence was collected from a man in his sixties with urothelial cancer. The specimen comprised PBMCs, sampled around atezolizumab (anti-PD-L1) treatment. This CDR3 reads CASSQDLRGGDEQFF. CDR3 in DNA: TGCGCCAGCAGCCAAGATCTACGGGGCGGGGATGAGCAGTTCTTC.